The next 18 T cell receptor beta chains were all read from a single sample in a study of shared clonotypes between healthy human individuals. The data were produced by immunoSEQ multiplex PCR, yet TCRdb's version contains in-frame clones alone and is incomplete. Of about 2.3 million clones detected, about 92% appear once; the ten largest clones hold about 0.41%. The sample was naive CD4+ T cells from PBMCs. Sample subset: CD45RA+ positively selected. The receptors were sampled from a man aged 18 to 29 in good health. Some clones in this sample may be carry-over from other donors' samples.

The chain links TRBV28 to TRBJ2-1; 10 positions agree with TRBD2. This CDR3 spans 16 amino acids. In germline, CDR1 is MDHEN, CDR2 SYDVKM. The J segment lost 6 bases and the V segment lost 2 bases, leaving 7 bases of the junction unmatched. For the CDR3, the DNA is TGTGCCAGCAGTTTAATAGGTAGCGGGAGGATCAATGAGCAGTTCTTC. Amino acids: CASSLIGSGRINEQFF.

The CDR3 loop reads CATSRGTVGDEQFF. CDR3 bases: TGTGCCACCAGCAGAGGGACAGTTGGGGATGAGCAGTTCTTC. The J gene is TRBJ2-1, the V gene TRBV15; TRBD1 might be the D (6 bases). Between the trimmed V and J ends, which lost 1 base and 8 bases, there was a span of 12 bases. Germline V CDR1 and CDR2: LNHNV, YYDKDF (reference sequence). The CDR3 has 14 residues.

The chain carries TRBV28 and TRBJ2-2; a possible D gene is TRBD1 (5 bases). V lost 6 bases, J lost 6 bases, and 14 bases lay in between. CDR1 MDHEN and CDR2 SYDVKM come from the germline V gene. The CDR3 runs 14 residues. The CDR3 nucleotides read TGTGCCAGCAGGATTCTAGGGGCGGCCGGGGAGCTGTTTTTT. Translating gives CASRILGAAGELFF. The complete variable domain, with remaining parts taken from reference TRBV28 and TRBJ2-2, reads DVKVTQSSRYLVKRTGEKVFLECVQDMDHENMFWYRQDPGLGLRLIYFSYDVKMKEKGDIPEGYSVSREKKERFSLILESASTNQTSMYLCASRILGAAGELFFGEGSRLTVL.

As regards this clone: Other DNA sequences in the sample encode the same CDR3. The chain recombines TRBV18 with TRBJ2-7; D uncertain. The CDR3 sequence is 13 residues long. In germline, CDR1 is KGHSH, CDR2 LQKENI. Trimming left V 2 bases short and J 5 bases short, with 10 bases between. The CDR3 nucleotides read TGTGCCAGCTCACCAGGTCTGGCGGACGAGCAGTACTTC. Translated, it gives CASSPGLADEQYF.

In nucleotides, the CDR3 is TGTGCCAGCAGCCCGGGACGGAGATACAATGAGCAGTTCTTC. It codes for CASSPGRRYNEQFF. This rearrangement joins TRBV28 to TRBJ2-1, with D perhaps given as TRBD1 or TRBD2 (5 bases each). The V gene's germline CDR1 is MDHEN and CDR2 SYDVKM. Trimming shortened V by 6 bases and J by 4 bases, and 13 bases separated the two germline ends. The length of the CDR3 is 14 residues.

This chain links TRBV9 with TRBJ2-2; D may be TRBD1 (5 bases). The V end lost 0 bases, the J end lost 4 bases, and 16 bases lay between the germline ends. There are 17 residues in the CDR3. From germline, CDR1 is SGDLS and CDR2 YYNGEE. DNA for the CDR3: TGTGCCAGCAGCGTAGTAGGGGCAGCACACGGCACCGGGGAGCTGTTTTTT. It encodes CASSVVGAAHGTGELFF.

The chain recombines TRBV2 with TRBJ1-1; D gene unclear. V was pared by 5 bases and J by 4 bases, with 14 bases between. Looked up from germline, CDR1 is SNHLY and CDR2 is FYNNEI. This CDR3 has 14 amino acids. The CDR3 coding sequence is TGTGCCAGCAGTACGGGAGGGCCGGGCACTGAAGCTTTCTTT. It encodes CASSTGGPGTEAFF.

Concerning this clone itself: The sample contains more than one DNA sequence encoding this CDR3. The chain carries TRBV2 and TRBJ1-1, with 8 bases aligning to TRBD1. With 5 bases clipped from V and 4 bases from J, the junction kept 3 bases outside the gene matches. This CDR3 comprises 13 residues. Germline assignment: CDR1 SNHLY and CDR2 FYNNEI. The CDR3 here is CASSRQGSTEAFF. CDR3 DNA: TGTGCCAGCAGTCGACAGGGGAGCACTGAAGCTTTCTTT.

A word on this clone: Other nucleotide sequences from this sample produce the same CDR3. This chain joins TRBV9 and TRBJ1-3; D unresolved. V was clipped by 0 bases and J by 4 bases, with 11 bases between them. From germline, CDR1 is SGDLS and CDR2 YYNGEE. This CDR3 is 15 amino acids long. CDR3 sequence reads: CASSVAGTAGNTIYF. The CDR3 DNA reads TGTGCCAGCAGCGTAGCGGGCACAGCAGGAAACACCATATATTTT. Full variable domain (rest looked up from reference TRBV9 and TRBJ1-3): DSGVTQTPKHLITATGQRVTLRCSPRSGDLSVYWYQQSLDQGLQFLIQYYNGEERAKGNILERFSAQQFPDLHSELNLSSLELGDSALYFCASSVAGTAGNTIYFGEGSWLTVV.

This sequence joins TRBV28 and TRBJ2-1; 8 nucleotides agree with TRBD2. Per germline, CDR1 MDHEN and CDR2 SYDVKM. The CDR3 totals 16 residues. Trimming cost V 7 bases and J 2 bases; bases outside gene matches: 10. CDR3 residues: CASIPGGQGPYNEQFF. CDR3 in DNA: TGTGCCAGCATTCCGGGGGGGCAGGGGCCCTACAATGAGCAGTTCTTC.

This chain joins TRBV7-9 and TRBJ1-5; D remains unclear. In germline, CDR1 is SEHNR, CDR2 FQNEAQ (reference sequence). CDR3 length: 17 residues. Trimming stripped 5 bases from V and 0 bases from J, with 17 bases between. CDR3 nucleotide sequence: TGTGCCAGCAGCCCGGGTACGGGAACCTATAGCAATCAGCCCCAGCATTTT. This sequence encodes CASSPGTGTYSNQPQHF.

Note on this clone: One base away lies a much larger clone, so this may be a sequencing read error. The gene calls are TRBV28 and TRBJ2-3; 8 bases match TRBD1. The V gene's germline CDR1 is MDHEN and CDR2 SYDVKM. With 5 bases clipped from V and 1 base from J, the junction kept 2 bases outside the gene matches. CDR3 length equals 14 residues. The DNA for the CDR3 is TGTGCCAGCAGTGCGACAGGGGGCACAGATACGCAGTATTTT. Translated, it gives CASSATGGTDTQYF.

CDR3 bases: TGCACCAGCAGCTTAGGCCACAGGGGGCTCGAGACAGATACGCAGTATTTT. Translated, it gives CTSSLGHRGLETDTQYF. The genes are TRBV1 and TRBJ2-3; the table's D call TRBD1 went unverified against the DNA. TRBV1 is termed a pseudogene. The CDR3 has 17 amino acids.

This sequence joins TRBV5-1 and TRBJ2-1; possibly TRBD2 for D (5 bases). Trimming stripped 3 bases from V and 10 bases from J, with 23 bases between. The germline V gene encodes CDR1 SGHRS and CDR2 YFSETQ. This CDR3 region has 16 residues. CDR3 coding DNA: TGCGCCAGCAGCTCCCTGGGCGGGTCAATCCTATACGAGCAGTTCTTC. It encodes CASSSLGGSILYEQFF.

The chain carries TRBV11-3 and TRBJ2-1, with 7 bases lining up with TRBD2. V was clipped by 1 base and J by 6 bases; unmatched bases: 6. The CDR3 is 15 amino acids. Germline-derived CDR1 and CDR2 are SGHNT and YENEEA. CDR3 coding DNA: TGTGCCAGCAGCTTAGGCGGGAGCAAGATCAATGAGCAGTTCTTC. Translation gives CASSLGGSKINEQFF.

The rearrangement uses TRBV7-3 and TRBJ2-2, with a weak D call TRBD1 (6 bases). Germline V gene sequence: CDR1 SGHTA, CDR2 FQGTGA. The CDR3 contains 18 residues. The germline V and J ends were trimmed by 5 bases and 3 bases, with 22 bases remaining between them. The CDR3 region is CASSRSRSYRDYTGELFF. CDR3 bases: TGTGCCAGCAGCAGAAGCCGGTCGTACAGGGATTACACCGGGGAGCTGTTTTTT.

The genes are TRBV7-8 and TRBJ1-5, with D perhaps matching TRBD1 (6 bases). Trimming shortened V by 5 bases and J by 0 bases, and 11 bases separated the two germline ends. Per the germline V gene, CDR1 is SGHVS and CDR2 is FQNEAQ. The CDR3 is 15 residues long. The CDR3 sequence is CASSLGQFSNQPQHF. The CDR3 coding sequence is TGTGCCAGCAGCCTCGGACAGTTTAGCAATCAGCCCCAGCATTTT. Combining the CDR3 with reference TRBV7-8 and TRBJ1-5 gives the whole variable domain GAGVSQSPRYKVAKRGQDVALRCDPISGHVSLFWYQQALGQGPEFLTYFQNEAQLDKSGLPSDRFFAERPEGSVSTLKIQRTQQEDSAVYLCASSLGQFSNQPQHFGDGTRLSIL.

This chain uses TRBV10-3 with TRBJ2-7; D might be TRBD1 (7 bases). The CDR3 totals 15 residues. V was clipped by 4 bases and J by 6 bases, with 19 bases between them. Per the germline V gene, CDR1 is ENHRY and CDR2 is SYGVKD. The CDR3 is CAISADREVDAEQYF. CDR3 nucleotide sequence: TGTGCCATCAGTGCAGACAGGGAGGTCGACGCCGAGCAGTACTTC.